The 10 T cell receptor beta chains in this list originate from one sample, sequenced in a study of T cells in Graves' hyperthyroidism and ophthalmopathy. The TCR beta CDR3 regions underwent amplification using RNA transcripts as the source. The TCR CDR3 was amplified in a first-round RT-PCR using the HTBI primer set. From the multiplex PCR reads, TCRdb called clonotypes with MiXCR, one entry per CDR3 protein. The table lists about 660,000 distinct CDR3 sequences, 40% to 55% of them singletons. Sequencing input: peripheral blood or thyroid tissue (not recorded which). These receptors all stem from an adult man with Graves' disease, either hyperthyroidism or ophthalmopathy (not recorded which).

V and J are TRBV19 and TRBJ1-6; D unresolved. The CDR3 loop spans 13 amino acids. Germline assignment: CDR1 LNHDA and CDR2 SQIVND (reference sequence). V lost 3 bases, J lost 9 bases, and 9 bases lay in between. The CDR3 nucleotides are TGTGCCAGTAGTATTGACGGGAGTTCACCCCTCCACTTT. This codes for CASSIDGSSPLHF.

To note about this clonotype: Here the CDR3 omits its conserved ending phenylalanine or tryptophan, so a read error is the likely source. It is unclear where the CDR3 begins or ends on the DNA, so no DNA is shown, and the CDR3 is as TCRdb lists it. V usage is TRBV7-9 and J usage is TRBJ2-5. Germline lookup yields CDR1 SEHNR and CDR2 FQNEAQ (reference sequence). The CDR3 is made up of 11 amino acids, end residues included. The CDR3 reads CASSLALSGIG.

This clonotype has more than one count but fewer than ten. The junction shows a germline mismatch at one end, possibly a read error. This chain joins TRBV25-1 and TRBJ1-4; D unresolved. The CDR3 runs to 14 residues. Germline CDR1 is MGHDK and CDR2 is SYGVNS. Here the CDR3 reads CASALVGKGEKLFF. For the CDR3, the DNA is TGCGCCAGCGCATTAGTGGGCAAGGGTGAAAAACTGTTTTTT.

This clonotype has ten or more counts. This sequence joins TRBV25-1 and TRBJ2-5; TRBD1 matches 8 bases. Germline loops: CDR1 MGHDK, CDR2 SYGVNS. The CDR3 consists of 15 residues. Unmatched junction bases numbered 8, after V lost 5 bases and J lost 3 bases. CDR3 coding DNA: TGTGCCAGCAGTCACATAGGACAGGGTGAAGAGACCCAGTACTTC. It codes for CASSHIGQGEETQYF.

This clonotype was seen many times. The junction and the germline gene differ at one end; a read error may be behind it. V and J are TRBV7-9 and TRBJ2-5; D is ambiguous. This CDR3 region has 13 residues. Germline V CDR1 and CDR2: SEHNR, FQNEAQ (reference sequence). The CDR3 protein is CASSLVAQETQYF. DNA for the CDR3: TGTGCTAGCAGCTTAGTCGCTCAAGAGACCCAGTACTTC.

This sequence joins TRBV25-1 and TRBJ1-2, with TRBD1 matching over 8 bases. The CDR3 runs to 14 residues. Germline CDR1 MGHDK, CDR2 SYGVNS. This CDR3 reads CARPATGANYGYTF. CDR3 DNA: TGTGCTAGACCAGCGACAGGGGCTAACTATGGCTACACCTTC.

Points on this clonotype: Just one base apart from a much larger clone, this may be a read error. This chain uses TRBV19 with TRBJ2-6; D is possibly TRBD1 (6 bases). The CDR3 runs 15 residues. CDR1 LNHDA and CDR2 SQIVND come from the germline V gene (reference sequence). This chain's CDR3 is CASTNRDLGANLLTF. For the CDR3, the DNA is TGTGCCAGTACCAACAGGGATTTAGGGGCCAACCTCCTGACTTTC.

The rearrangement joins TRBV15 to TRBJ1-4, with D perhaps TRBD1 (5 bases). V was cut by 4 bases and J by 0 bases, with 9 bases left in between. Germline assignment: CDR1 LNHNV and CDR2 YYDKDF (reference sequence). The CDR3 loop spans 15 amino acids. CDR3 sequence: CATSNGGATNEKLFF. In DNA, the CDR3 is TGTGCCACCAGCAACGGGGGAGCAACTAATGAAAAACTGTTTTTT.

The rearrangement links TRBV10-3 to TRBJ1-6, with 9 positions matching TRBD1. From germline, CDR1 is ENHRY and CDR2 SYGVKD. V trimming: 11 bases; J trimming: 9 bases; junction bases outside the gene matches: 5. This CDR3 has 12 amino acids. CDR3 region: CAEDRGGSPLHF. The CDR3 DNA is TGTGCCGAGGACAGGGGCGGTTCACCCCTCCACTTT.

The chain employs TRBV10-3 and TRBJ1-1; weak D call: TRBD1 (5 bases). This CDR3 comprises 12 residues. Trimming removed 0 bases from V and 7 bases from J, with 6 bases in between. Germline CDR1 reads ENHRY; CDR2 reads SYGVKD. As DNA, the CDR3 is TGTGCCATCAGTGAGTCGGGACTTGAAGCTTTCTTT. Translated: CAISESGLEAFF.